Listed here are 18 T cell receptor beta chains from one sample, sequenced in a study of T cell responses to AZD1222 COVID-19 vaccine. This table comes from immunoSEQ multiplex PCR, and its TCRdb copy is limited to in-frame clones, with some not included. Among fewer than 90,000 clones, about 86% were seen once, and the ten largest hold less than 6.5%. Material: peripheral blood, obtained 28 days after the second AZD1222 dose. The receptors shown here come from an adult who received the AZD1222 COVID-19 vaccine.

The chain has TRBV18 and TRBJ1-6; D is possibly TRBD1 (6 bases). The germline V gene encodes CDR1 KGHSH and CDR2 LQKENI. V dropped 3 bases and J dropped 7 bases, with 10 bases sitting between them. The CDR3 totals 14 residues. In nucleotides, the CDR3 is TGTGCCAGCTCACCGGACAGCCGAAATTCACCCCTCCACTTT. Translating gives CASSPDSRNSPLHF.

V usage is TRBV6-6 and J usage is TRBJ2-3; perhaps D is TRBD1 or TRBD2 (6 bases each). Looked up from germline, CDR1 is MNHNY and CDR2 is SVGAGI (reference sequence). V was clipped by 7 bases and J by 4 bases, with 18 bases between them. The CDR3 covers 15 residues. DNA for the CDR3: TGTGCCAGCACCGAAGGGGGGAAAGGATCAGATACGCAGTATTTT. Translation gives CASTEGGKGSDTQYF.

CDR3 DNA: TGTGCCAGCAGTGAAGAAGGGATTTCACCCCTCCACTTT. The encoded protein is CASSEEGISPLHF. This rearrangement joins TRBV2 to TRBJ1-6; D unclear. The germline V gene has CDR1 SNHLY and CDR2 FYNNEI. V was trimmed by 1 base and J by 9 bases, leaving 7 bases between them. The CDR3 consists of 13 residues.

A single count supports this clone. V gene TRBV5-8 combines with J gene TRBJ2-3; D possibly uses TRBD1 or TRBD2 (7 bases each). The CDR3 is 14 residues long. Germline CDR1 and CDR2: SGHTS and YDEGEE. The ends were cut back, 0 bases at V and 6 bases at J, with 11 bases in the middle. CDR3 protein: CASSLAGGADTQYF. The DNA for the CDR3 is TGTGCCAGCAGCTTGGCAGGGGGGGCGGATACGCAGTATTTT.

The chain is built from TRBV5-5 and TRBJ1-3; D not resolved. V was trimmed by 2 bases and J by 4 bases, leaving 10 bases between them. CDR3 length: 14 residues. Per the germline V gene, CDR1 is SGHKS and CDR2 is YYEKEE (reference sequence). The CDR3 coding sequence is TGTGCCAGCAGCTTAGTCCAAACCGGAAACACCATATATTTT. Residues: CASSLVQTGNTIYF.

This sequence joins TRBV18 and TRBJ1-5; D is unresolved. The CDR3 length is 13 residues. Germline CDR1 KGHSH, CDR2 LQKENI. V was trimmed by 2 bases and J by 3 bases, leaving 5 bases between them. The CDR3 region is CASSPGINQPQHF. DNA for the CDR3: TGTGCCAGCTCACCAGGGATCAATCAGCCCCAGCATTTT.

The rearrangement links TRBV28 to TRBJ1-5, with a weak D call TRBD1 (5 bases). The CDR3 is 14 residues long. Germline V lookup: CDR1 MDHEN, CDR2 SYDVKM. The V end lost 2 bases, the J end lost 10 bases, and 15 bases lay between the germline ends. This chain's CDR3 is CASSLTGGNSPQHF. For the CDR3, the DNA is TGTGCCAGCAGTTTAACAGGTGGCAATTCTCCCCAGCATTTT.

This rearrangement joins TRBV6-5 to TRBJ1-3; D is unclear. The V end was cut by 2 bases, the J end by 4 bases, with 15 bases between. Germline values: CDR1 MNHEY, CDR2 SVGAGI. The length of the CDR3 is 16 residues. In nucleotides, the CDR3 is TGTGCCAGCAGTTACGGACGGTCCCCCGGGGGAAACACCATATATTTT. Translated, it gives CASSYGRSPGGNTIYF.

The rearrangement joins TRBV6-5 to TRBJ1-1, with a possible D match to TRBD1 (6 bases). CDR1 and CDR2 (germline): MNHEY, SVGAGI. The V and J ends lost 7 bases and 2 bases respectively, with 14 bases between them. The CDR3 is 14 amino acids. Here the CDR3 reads CASIGGGGNTEAFF. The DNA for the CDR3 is TGTGCCAGCATAGGGGGGGGAGGCAACACTGAAGCTTTCTTT.

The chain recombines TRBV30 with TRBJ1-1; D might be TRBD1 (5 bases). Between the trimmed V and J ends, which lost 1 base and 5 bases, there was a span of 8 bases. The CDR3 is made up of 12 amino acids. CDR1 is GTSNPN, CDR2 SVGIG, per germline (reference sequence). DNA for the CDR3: TGTGCCTGGAGTGGGGGGAGGACTGAAGCTTTCTTT. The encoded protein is CAWSGGRTEAFF.

The CDR3 nucleotides are TGTGCCATCGGCCTCTCAGGGAATGAGCAGTTCTTC. It is translated as CAIGLSGNEQFF. The rearrangement links TRBV6-6 to TRBJ2-1, with TRBD1 as a possible D gene (5 bases). The CDR3 consists of 12 residues. Germline V lookup: CDR1 MNHNY, CDR2 SVGAGI (reference sequence). The V end was cut by 10 bases, the J end by 7 bases, with 14 bases between.

The CDR3 here is CASSSGRLFEKLFF. The CDR3 DNA sequence: TGCGCCAGCAGCTCGGGCAGGTTATTTGAAAAACTGTTTTTT. The genes are TRBV5-1 and TRBJ1-4; D not resolved. The CDR3 is 14 residues long. Germline CDR1 SGHRS, CDR2 YFSETQ. V was pared by 3 bases and J by 7 bases, with 13 bases between.

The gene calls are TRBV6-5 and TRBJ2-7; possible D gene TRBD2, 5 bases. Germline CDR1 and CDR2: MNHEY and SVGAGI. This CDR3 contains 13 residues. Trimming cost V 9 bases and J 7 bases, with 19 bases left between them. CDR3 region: CARLADLLREQYF. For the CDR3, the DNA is TGTGCCAGGCTAGCAGATCTCCTACGGGAGCAGTACTTC.

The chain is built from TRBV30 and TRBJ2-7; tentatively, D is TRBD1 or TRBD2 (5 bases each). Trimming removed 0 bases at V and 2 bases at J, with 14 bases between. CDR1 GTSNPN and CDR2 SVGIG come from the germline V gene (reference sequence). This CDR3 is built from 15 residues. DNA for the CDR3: TGTGCCTGGAGTGTAAAAAGGGACCGGGCCTACGAGCAGTACTTC. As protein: CAWSVKRDRAYEQYF.

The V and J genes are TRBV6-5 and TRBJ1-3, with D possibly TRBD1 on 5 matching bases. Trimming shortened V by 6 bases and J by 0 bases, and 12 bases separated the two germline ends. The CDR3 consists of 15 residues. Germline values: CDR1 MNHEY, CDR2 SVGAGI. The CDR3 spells CASSMGRDSGNTIYF. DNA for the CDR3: TGTGCCAGCAGCATGGGACGGGACTCTGGAAACACCATATATTTT.

In DNA form, the CDR3 reads TGCGCCAGCAGCTACTCCGGGACTAGCGGGAGTAATGAGCAGTTCTTC. This gives the protein CASSYSGTSGSNEQFF. V and J are TRBV5-1 and TRBJ2-1, with TRBD2 matching 14 bases. The V and J ends lost 3 bases and 7 bases, in that order; junction bases with no gene match: 6. The CDR3 spans 16 residues. Germline CDR1 and CDR2: SGHRS and YFSETQ. The full variable domain, rest sourced from reference TRBV5-1 and TRBJ2-1, is KAGVTQTPRYLIKTRGQQVTLSCSPISGHRSVSWYQQTPGQGLQFLFEYFSETQRNKGNFPGRFSGRQFSNSRSEMNVSTLELGDSALYLCASSYSGTSGSNEQFFGPGTRLTVL.

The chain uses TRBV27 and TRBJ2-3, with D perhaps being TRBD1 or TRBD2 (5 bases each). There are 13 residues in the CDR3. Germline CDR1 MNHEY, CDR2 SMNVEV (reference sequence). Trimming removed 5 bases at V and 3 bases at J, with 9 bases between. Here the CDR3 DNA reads TGTGCCAGCAGTCAGTGGGGGACAGATACGCAGTATTTT. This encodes CASSQWGTDTQYF.

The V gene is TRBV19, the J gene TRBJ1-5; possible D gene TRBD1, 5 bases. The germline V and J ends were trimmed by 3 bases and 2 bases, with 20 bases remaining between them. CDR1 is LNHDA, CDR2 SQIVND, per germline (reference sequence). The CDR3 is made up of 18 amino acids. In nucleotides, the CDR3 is TGTGCCAGTAGTATTAGGTTCTCGGGGGAGATGGGCAATCAGCCCCAGCATTTT. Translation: CASSIRFSGEMGNQPQHF. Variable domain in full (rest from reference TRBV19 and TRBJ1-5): DGGITQSPKYLFRKEGQNVTLSCEQNLNHDAMYWYRQDPGQGLRLIYYSQIVNDFQKGDIAEGYSVSREKKESFPLTVTSAQKNPTAFYLCASSIRFSGEMGNQPQHFGDGTRLSIL.